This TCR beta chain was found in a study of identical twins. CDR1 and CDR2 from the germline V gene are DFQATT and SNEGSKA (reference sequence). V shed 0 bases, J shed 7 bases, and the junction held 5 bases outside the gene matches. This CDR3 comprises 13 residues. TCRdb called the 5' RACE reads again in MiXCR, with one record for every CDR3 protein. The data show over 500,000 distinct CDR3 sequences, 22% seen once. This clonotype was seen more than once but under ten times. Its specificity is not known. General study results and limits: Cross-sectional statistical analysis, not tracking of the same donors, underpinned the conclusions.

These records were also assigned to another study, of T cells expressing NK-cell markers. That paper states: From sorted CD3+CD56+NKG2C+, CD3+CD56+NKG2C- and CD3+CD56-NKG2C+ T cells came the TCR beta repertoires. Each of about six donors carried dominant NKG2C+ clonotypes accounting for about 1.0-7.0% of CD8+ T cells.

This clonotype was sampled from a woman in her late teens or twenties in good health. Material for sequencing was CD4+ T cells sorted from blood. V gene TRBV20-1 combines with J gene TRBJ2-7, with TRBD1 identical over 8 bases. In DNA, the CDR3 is TGCAGTGCTAGAGATGCAGGGGGCTCAGAGCAGTACTTC. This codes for CSARDAGGSEQYF.